The next 10 T cell receptor beta chains were all read from a single sample in a study of neurological immune-mediated disorders. TCRdb re-derived calls from the 5' RACE reads in MiXCR, one entry per CDR3 protein. Of around 61,000 distinct CDR3 sequences in the sample, about 5% were seen once. Sequenced sample: PBMCs. Receptors originate from a human donor with multiple sclerosis. The donor label of this sample is uncertain.

The count of this clonotype is one. Germline and junction disagree at one end, which may indicate a read error. The V gene is TRBV12-3 or TRBV12-4, the J gene TRBJ2-3, with D unresolved. The CDR3 is made up of 11 amino acids. This CDR3 is CASSLQDTQYF. The CDR3 region has the DNA TGTGCGAGCAGTTTACAAGATACGCAGTATTTT.

V gene TRBV10-3 combines with J gene TRBJ2-3; D remains ambiguous. Germline CDR1 ENHRY, CDR2 SYGVKD. V lost 2 bases to trimming and J lost 4 bases, with 10 bases between them. The CDR3 is 14 amino acids. CDR3 in amino acids: CAISEDSVPDTQYF. CDR3 DNA: TGTGCCATCAGTGAGGACTCCGTCCCAGATACGCAGTATTTT.

This clonotype was detected ten times or more. V gene TRBV10-3 combines with J gene TRBJ1-4; 8 positions agree with TRBD1. CDR1 ENHRY and CDR2 SYGVKD come from the germline V gene. This CDR3 has 17 residues. V dropped 0 bases and J dropped 5; count of bases not matched to a gene: 8. The CDR3: CAISESSVGQENEKLFF. The CDR3 DNA reads as TGTGCCATCAGTGAGTCCTCCGTGGGACAGGAGAATGAAAAACTGTTTTTT.

This clonotype came up many times. The CDR3 protein is CSASGQGRNTEAFF. As DNA, the CDR3 is TGCAGTGCTAGTGGACAGGGGCGGAACACTGAAGCTTTCTTT. V gene TRBV20-1 combines with J gene TRBJ1-1, with 9 bases that match TRBD1. With V trimmed by 3 bases and J by 1 base, 3 bases remained unmatched. Per the germline V gene, CDR1 is DFQATT and CDR2 is SNEGSKA (reference sequence). This CDR3 is 14 amino acids long.

This clonotype has a count of ten or more. V gene TRBV10-3 combines with J gene TRBJ2-2; 10 bases agree with TRBD1. The CDR3 covers 18 residues. CDR1 and CDR2 (germline): ENHRY, SYGVKD. The J segment lost 5 bases and the V segment lost 0 bases, leaving 9 bases of the junction unmatched. The DNA of the CDR3 is TGTGCCATCAGTGAGTCTCGGAGACAGGGGGCTCGTACCGGGGAGCTGTTTTTT. Its protein is CAISESRRQGARTGELFF.

This clonotype was counted many times. This chain links TRBV12-3 or TRBV12-4 with TRBJ2-1, with 8 bases lining up with TRBD1. This CDR3 comprises 13 residues. V lost 6 bases, J lost 3 bases, and 1 base stayed unmatched. CDR3 residues: CASRTGVYNEQFF. The CDR3 nucleotides are TGTGCCAGCAGGACAGGGGTCTACAATGAGCAGTTCTTC.

This clonotype was seen ten or more times. DNA for the CDR3: TGTGCCAGCCGGATTGGAGGGGTACCAAAAAATTCACCCCTCCACTTT. It specifies CASRIGGVPKNSPLHF. The chain couples TRBV7-6 to TRBJ1-6; tentatively, D is TRBD1 (5 bases). V was clipped by 8 bases and J by 7 bases, with 21 bases between them. Germline assignment: CDR1 SGHVS and CDR2 FNYEAQ. The CDR3 runs to 16 residues.

This clonotype appeared many times. This chain connects TRBV20-1 to TRBJ2-5; the match to TRBD1 covers 8 bases. The CDR3 is made up of 15 amino acids. After removal of 0 bases from V and 5 bases from J, the junction contained 8 bases not matched to a gene. The germline gives CDR1 DFQATT, CDR2 SNEGSKA (reference sequence). The CDR3 coding sequence is TGCAGTGCTAGAGACCCCCGGACAGGGAGGGAGACCCAGTACTTC. It codes for CSARDPRTGRETQYF.

Many counts were recorded for this clonotype. The chain has TRBV12-3 or TRBV12-4 and TRBJ2-1; no clear D gene. The CDR3 has 12 residues. V was trimmed by 1 base and J by 7 bases, leaving 5 bases between them. The CDR3 spells CASSLVPNEQFF. CDR3 nucleotide sequence: TGTGCCAGCAGTTTAGTCCCGAATGAGCAGTTCTTC.

There are many counts of this clonotype. This sequence joins TRBV6-1 and TRBJ2-7, with D possibly called TRBD1 or TRBD2 (5 bases each). The V end was cut by 9 bases, the J end by 5 bases, with 14 bases between. The CDR3 is made up of 12 amino acids. CDR1 is MNHNS, CDR2 SASEGT, per germline. The CDR3 sequence: CASLGVGDEQYF. The CDR3 region has the DNA TGTGCCAGTTTGGGGGTCGGGGACGAGCAGTACTTC.